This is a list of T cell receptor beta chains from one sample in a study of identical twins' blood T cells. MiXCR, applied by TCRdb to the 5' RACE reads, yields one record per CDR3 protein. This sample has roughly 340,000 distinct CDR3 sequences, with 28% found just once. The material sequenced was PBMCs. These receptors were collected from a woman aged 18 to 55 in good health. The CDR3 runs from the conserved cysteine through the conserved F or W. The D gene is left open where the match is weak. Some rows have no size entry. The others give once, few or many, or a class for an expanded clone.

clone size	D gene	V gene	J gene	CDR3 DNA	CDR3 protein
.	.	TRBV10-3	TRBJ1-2	TGTGCCATCGGATGGGACTACAACTATGGCTACACCTTC	CAIGWDYNYGYTF
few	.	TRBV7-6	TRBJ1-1	TGTGCCAGCAGCTTAGCGACAGCACGAACCACTGAAGCTTTCTTT	CASSLATARTTEAFF
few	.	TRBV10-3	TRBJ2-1	TGTGCCATCAGTGAGTCCCTAGCCCATGAGCAGTTCTTC	CAISESLAHEQFF
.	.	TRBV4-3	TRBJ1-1	TGCGCCAGCAGCCAAGCTACGGGCACTGAAGCTTTCTTT	CASSQATGTEAFF
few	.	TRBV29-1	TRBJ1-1	TGCAGCGTTGGGGGGACCGGGACTGAAGCTTTCTTT	CSVGGTGTEAFF
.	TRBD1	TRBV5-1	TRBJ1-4	TGCGCCAGCAGCCGTGGGACAGCAACTAATGAAAAACTGTTTTTT	CASSRGTATNEKLFF
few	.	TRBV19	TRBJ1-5	TGTGCCAGTGACACAGGCTACAATCAGCCCCAGCATTTT	CASDTGYNQPQHF
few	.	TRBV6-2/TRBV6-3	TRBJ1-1	TGTGCCAGCAGTTACTCAGTAACAGGTTTCGACACTGAAGCTTTCTTT	CASSYSVTGFDTEAFF
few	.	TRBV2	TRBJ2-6	TGTGCCAGCAGTTTTCGCTCTGGGGCCAACGTCCTGACTTTC	CASSFRSGANVLTF
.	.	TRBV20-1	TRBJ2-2	TGCAGTGCTAAAGAAACGAACACCGGGGAGCTGTTTTTT	CSAKETNTGELFF
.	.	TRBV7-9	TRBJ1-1	TGTGCCAGCAGCTTAGGCAGGGATTACGCTGAAGCTTTCTTT	CASSLGRDYAEAFF
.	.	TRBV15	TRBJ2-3	TGTGCCACCAGCAGAGTTAAGGGATGGACAGATACGCAGTATTTT	CATSRVKGWTDTQYF
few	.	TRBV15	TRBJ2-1	TGTGCCACCAGCAGGGTCCCCTCCTACAATGAGCAGTTCTTC	CATSRVPSYNEQFF
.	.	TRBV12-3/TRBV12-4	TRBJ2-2	TGTGCCAGCAGGCCTATAGTTTACACCGGGGAGCTGTTTTTT	CASRPIVYTGELFF
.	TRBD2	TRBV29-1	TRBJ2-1	TGCAGCGTTGTTATAGCGGGAGGACGAAATGAGCAGTTCTTC	CSVVIAGGRNEQFF
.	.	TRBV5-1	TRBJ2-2	TGCGCCAACAGCTTGGCTGGGGAGAACACCGGGGAGCTGTTTTTT	CANSLAGENTGELFF
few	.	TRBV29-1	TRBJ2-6	TGCAGCGTTATTGCAGGGATAAGCTCTGGGGCCAACGTCCTGACTTTC	CSVIAGISSGANVLTF
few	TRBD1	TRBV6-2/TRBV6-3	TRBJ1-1	TGTGCCAGCAGAACAGGGGGGCTCATGAACACTGAAGCTTTCTTT	CASRTGGLMNTEAFF
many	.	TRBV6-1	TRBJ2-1	TGTGCCAGCAGTGAATTCGGACAGTCCTACAATGAGCAGTTCTTC	CASSEFGQSYNEQFF
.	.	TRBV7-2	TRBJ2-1	TGTGCCAGCAGCTTCTCGGGGTTCTACAATGAGCAGTTCTTC	CASSFSGFYNEQFF
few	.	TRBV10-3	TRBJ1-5	TGTGCCATCGGGGCTAATCAAGGGAAGCAGCCCCAGCATTTT	CAIGANQGKQPQHF
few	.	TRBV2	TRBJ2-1	TGTGCCAGCATAGCCCGCAGGGACGGCAATGAGCAGTTCTTC	CASIARRDGNEQFF
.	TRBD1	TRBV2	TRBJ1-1	TGTGCCAGCAGGAGGGACAGGAACACTGAAGCTTTCTTT	CASRRDRNTEAFF
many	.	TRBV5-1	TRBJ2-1	TGCGCCAGCAGCTTTACCAATGAGCAGTTCTTC	CASSFTNEQFF
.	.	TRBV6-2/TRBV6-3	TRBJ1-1	TGTGCCAGCAGCGACGGAGGGACTACAGGCACTGAAGCTTTCTTT	CASSDGGTTGTEAFF
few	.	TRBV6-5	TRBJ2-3	TGTGCCAGCAGTTACTCGATGTGGGGCACAGATACGCAGTATTTT	CASSYSMWGTDTQYF